One sample yielded the 21 T cell receptor beta chains listed below, sequenced in a study of blood T cell repertoires in COVID-19 (dated by TCRdb to 2018 to 2020). The method was the immunoSEQ multiplex PCR assay. TCRdb took this table from immuneACCESS and kept in-frame rearrangements with V and J called. Such tables lack part of the clones; where checked against another copy, unresolved V genes explain under half of the gap, and the rest is unexplained. The sample table records 52,000 or so clones; around 84% of these occur just once. Jointly, the top ten make up approximately 2.6% of the sample. Sequenced material: peripheral blood. These receptors were collected from a man in his fifties or sixties with acute or convalescent COVID-19.

This chain links TRBV7-9 with TRBJ1-2; no clear D gene. The CDR3 extends over 13 amino acids. Trimming pared 2 bases from V and 3 bases from J, leaving 7 bases between. Germline assignment: CDR1 SEHNR and CDR2 FQNEAQ (reference sequence). The CDR3 DNA reads TGTGCCAGCAGCTTACAGGACTACTATGGCTACACCTTC. Translated: CASSLQDYYGYTF.

The chain couples TRBV6-2 or TRBV6-3 to TRBJ1-5; D uncertain. Germline loops: CDR1 MNHEY, CDR2 SVGEGT. V was trimmed by 4 bases and J by 2 bases, leaving 18 bases between them. The CDR3 has 17 residues. Here the CDR3 DNA reads TGTGCCAGCAGTTCCCGACCTTTCCGGGAGGGCAATCAGCCCCAGCATTTT. Translation: CASSSRPFREGNQPQHF.

This chain uses TRBV27 with TRBJ2-7; 7 positions match TRBD1. The V gene's germline CDR1 is MNHEY and CDR2 SMNVEV (reference sequence). Trimming removed 0 bases from V and 2 bases from J; junction bases left unmatched: 4. The CDR3 sequence is 15 residues long. CDR3 amino acids: CASSLSWDSTYEQYF. CDR3 sequence (DNA): TGTGCCAGCAGTTTATCCTGGGACAGTACCTACGAGCAGTACTTC.

The rearrangement joins TRBV7-3 to TRBJ2-3; TRBD2 matches at 14 bases. The CDR3 has 18 residues. CDR1 SGHTA and CDR2 FQGTGA come from the germline V gene. V shed 5 bases, J shed 4 bases, and the junction held 11 bases outside the gene matches. DNA of the CDR3: TGTGCCAGCAGCCCGCAGGGACTAGCGGGGGCTGGGGCAGATACGCAGTATTTT. Translating it yields CASSPQGLAGAGADTQYF.

This clone has a handful of counts. The rearrangement links TRBV5-5 to TRBJ1-5; no clear D gene. Between the trimmed V and J ends, which lost 5 bases and 2 bases, there was a span of 11 bases. Looked up from germline, CDR1 is SGHKS and CDR2 is YYEKEE (reference sequence). The length of the CDR3 is 14 residues. CDR3 loop: CASRPGVGNQPQHF. The CDR3 DNA follows: TGTGCCAGCAGGCCGGGAGTCGGCAATCAGCCCCAGCATTTT.

This sequence joins TRBV7-9 and TRBJ1-1; D is possibly TRBD1 (5 bases). Deletions cut 0 bases from V and 5 bases from J, with 16 bases between. This CDR3 region has 16 residues. Germline V gene data show CDR1 as SEHNR and CDR2 as FQNEAQ (reference sequence). CDR3 loop: CASSLATALRGTEAFF. The CDR3 region has the DNA TGTGCCAGCAGCTTAGCCACAGCATTGCGGGGGACTGAAGCTTTCTTT.

This chain uses TRBV15 with TRBJ1-2; no definite D call. The V end was cut by 0 bases, the J end by 0 bases, with 11 bases between. Germline V gene lookup returns CDR1 LNHNV and CDR2 YYDKDF (reference sequence). There are 16 residues in the CDR3. CDR3 sequence (DNA): TGTGCCACCAGCAGAGATTTGAGGGCCTCTAACTATGGCTACACCTTC. This encodes CATSRDLRASNYGYTF.

J is TRBJ1-2 and V is TRBV5-4, with 8 bases lining up with TRBD1. The CDR3 has 15 residues. Germline CDR1 SGHNT, CDR2 YYREEE (reference sequence). V shed 4 bases and J 1 base; nucleotides not matched to a gene: 6. The CDR3 sequence: CASSRRQGLNYGYTF. The CDR3 DNA is TGTGCCAGCAGCCGTCGACAGGGGCTTAACTATGGCTACACCTTC. Together with reference TRBV5-4 and TRBJ1-2, the CDR3 gives the full variable domain: ETGVTQSPTHLIKTRGQQVTLRCSSQSGHNTVSWYQQALGQGPQFIFQYYREEENGRGNFPPRFSGLQFPNYSSELNVNALELDDSALYLCASSRRQGLNYGYTFGSGTRLTVV.

The chain combines TRBV28 with TRBJ2-1; TRBD1 aligns across 8 bases. Looked up from germline, CDR1 is MDHEN and CDR2 is SYDVKM. The CDR3 extends over 14 amino acids. Trimming at V came to 5 bases and at J to 5 bases, leaving 5 bases not matched to a gene. CDR3 loop: CASSNGQGHNEQFF. CDR3 coding DNA: TGTGCCAGCAGTAATGGACAGGGTCACAATGAGCAGTTCTTC.

This clone came up a few times. V usage is TRBV7-8 and J usage is TRBJ2-5; weak D call: TRBD2 (8 bases). CDR3 length: 15 amino acids. Germline CDR1 SGHVS, CDR2 FQNEAQ. V was trimmed by 6 bases and J by 5 bases, leaving 19 bases between them. CDR3 in amino acids: CASRREGASRETQYF. DNA of the CDR3: TGTGCCAGCAGACGGGAGGGGGCTAGCAGGGAGACCCAGTACTTC.

The DNA of the CDR3 is TGCGCCAGCGTGAACGGGACTAGCGTATATATCAGTCCCCAGTACTTC. Amino acid sequence: CASVNGTSVYISPQYF. The chain has TRBV23-1 and TRBJ2-5; 10 bases line up with TRBD2. TRBV23-1 qualifies as an ORF whose function is uncertain. The CDR3 runs to 16 residues. V shed 8 bases, J shed 9 bases, and the junction held 18 bases outside the gene matches.

The J gene is TRBJ1-5, the V gene TRBV27; 10 bases align to TRBD1. Looked up from germline, CDR1 is MNHEY and CDR2 is SMNVEV (reference sequence). J gave up 3 bases and V 2 bases, and 1 base lay outside the gene matches. This CDR3 comprises 15 residues. CDR3 in DNA: TGTGCCAGCAGTTTAGGGACAGGGGTCAATCAGCCCCAGCATTTT. It encodes CASSLGTGVNQPQHF.

The rearrangement links TRBV12-3 or TRBV12-4 to TRBJ2-5; D not certain. The CDR3 is made up of 13 amino acids. V lost 4 bases and J lost 2, with 8 bases in between. The CDR3 nucleotides read TGTGCCAGCAGTTACGGTGTACAAGAGACCCAGTACTTC. Protein sequence: CASSYGVQETQYF.

This sequence joins TRBV27 and TRBJ1-6, with TRBD1 as a possible D gene (6 bases). The CDR3 is 15 residues long. Trimming removed 5 bases at V and 4 bases at J, with 12 bases between. Germline V CDR1 and CDR2: MNHEY, SMNVEV (reference sequence). CDR3 loop: CASSQNREYNSPLHF. The CDR3 coding sequence is TGTGCCAGCAGTCAAAACAGGGAGTATAATTCACCCCTCCACTTT.

V is TRBV11-2 and J is TRBJ2-1; D is possibly TRBD2 (5 bases). Trimming left V 6 bases short and J 4 bases short, with 10 bases between. The germline V gene has CDR1 SGHAT and CDR2 FQNNGV. This CDR3 is 13 amino acids long. The CDR3 sequence: CASSTRTYNEQFF. In nucleotides, the CDR3 is TGTGCCAGCAGTACGAGGACTTACAATGAGCAGTTCTTC.

V gene TRBV11-2 combines with J gene TRBJ1-1; the match to TRBD1 covers 10 bases. The CDR3 sequence is 18 residues long. Germline lookup yields CDR1 SGHAT and CDR2 FQNNGV. Trimming took 1 base from V and 4 from J; bases not matched to a gene: 12. CDR3 protein: CASSLATRWTGGSTEAFF. The CDR3 DNA sequence: TGTGCCAGCAGCTTAGCGACCCGCTGGACAGGGGGATCCACTGAAGCTTTCTTT.

The chain recombines TRBV6-5 with TRBJ2-7; perhaps TRBD2 as D (6 bases). V dropped 6 bases and J dropped 6 bases, with 12 bases sitting between them. The CDR3 length is 12 residues. CDR1 is MNHEY, CDR2 SVGAGI, per germline. This CDR3 is CASRTVGGEQYF. CDR3 in DNA: TGTGCCAGCAGGACAGTGGGGGGCGAGCAGTACTTC.

The gene calls are TRBV6-8 and TRBJ1-1; unclear D gene. Germline CDR1 MNHGY, CDR2 SAAAGT. The CDR3 covers 16 residues. The V end lost 2 bases, the J end lost 0 bases, and 13 bases lay between the germline ends. CDR3 in DNA: TGTGCCAGCAGTTACACCCCACTGATCATGAACACTGAAGCTTTCTTT. Its translation: CASSYTPLIMNTEAFF.

This clone came up a few times. The genes are TRBV5-1 and TRBJ1-1; weak D call: TRBD1 (6 bases). Germline CDR1 reads SGHRS; CDR2 reads YFSETQ. Deletions cut 3 bases from V and 4 bases from J, with 16 bases between. The CDR3 has 15 amino acids. CDR3 region: CASSSGGGLGTEAFF. The CDR3 DNA is TGCGCCAGCAGCTCTGGGGGCGGTTTGGGCACTGAAGCTTTCTTT.

V usage is TRBV10-3 and J usage is TRBJ2-7; D gene unclear. In germline, CDR1 is ENHRY, CDR2 SYGVKD. V gave up 4 bases and J gave up 2 bases, with 12 bases separating them. The length of the CDR3 is 14 residues. The CDR3 DNA reads as TGTGCCATCAGTGGTTCAGCCGACACCTACGAGCAGTACTTC. The encoded protein is CAISGSADTYEQYF.

The chain is built from TRBV3-1 (or the pseudogene TRBV3-2) and TRBJ2-3, with D hard to call. CDR1 and CDR2 (germline): LGHDT, YNNKEL (reference sequence). The V end was cut by 0 bases, the J end by 0 bases, with 16 bases between. The CDR3 loop spans 18 amino acids. The CDR3 spells CASSQDQARVWSTDTQYF. DNA of the CDR3: TGTGCCAGCAGCCAAGATCAGGCCCGCGTTTGGAGCACAGATACGCAGTATTTT.